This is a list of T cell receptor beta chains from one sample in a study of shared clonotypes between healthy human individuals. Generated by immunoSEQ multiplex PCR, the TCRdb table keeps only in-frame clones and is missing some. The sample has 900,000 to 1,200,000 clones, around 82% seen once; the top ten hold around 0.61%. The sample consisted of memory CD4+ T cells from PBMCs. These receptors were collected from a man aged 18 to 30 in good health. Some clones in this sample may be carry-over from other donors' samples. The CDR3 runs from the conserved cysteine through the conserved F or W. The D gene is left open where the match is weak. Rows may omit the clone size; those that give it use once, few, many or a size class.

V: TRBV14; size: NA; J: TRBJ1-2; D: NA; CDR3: CASSPRVGQILYYGYTF; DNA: TGTGCCAGCAGCCCCCGGGTCGGGCAGATCCTTTACTATGGCTACACCTTC
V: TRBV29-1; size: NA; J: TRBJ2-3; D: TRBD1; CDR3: CSVEDGQGDTDTQYF; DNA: TGCAGCGTTGAAGACGGACAGGGAGATACAGATACGCAGTATTTT
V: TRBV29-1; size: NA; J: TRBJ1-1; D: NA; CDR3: CSGRRHLNTEAFF; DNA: TGCAGCGGCAGGAGGCATCTGAACACTGAAGCTTTCTTT
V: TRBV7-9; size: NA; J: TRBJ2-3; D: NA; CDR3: CASSLALEADTQYF; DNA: TGTGCCAGCAGCTTAGCTTTAGAGGCAGATACGCAGTATTTT
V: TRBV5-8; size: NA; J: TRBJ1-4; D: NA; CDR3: CASSLSPATNEKLFF; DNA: TGTGCCAGCAGCTTGTCGCCCGCAACTAATGAAAAACTGTTTTTT
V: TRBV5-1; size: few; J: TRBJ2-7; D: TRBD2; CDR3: CASSVSGASYEQYF; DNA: TGCGCCAGCAGCGTTAGCGGGGCGTCCTACGAGCAGTACTTC
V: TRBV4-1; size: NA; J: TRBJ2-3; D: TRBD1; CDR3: CASSQLGQGWSDTQYF; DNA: TGCGCCAGCAGCCAACTGGGACAGGGATGGTCAGATACGCAGTATTTT
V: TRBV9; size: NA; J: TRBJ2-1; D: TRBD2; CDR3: CASSLRTSGSPEQFF; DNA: TGTGCCAGCAGTCTTAGGACTAGCGGGAGTCCTGAGCAGTTCTTC
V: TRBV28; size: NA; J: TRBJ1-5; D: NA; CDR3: CASSPNIRQSNQPQHF; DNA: TGTGCCAGCAGCCCAAATATCAGACAGAGCAATCAGCCCCAGCATTTT
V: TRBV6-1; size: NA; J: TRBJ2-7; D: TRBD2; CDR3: CASSGGRTSGYSYEQYF; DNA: TGTGCCAGCAGTGGGGGCCGGACTAGCGGCTACTCCTACGAGCAGTACTTC
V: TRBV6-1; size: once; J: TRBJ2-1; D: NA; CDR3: CASSWVIEGAEQFF; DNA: TGTGCCAGCAGCTGGGTCATCGAGGGCGCTGAGCAGTTCTTC
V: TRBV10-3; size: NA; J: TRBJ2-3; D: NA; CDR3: CAISGQRTDTQYF; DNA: TGTGCCATCAGCGGACAGCGCACAGATACGCAGTATTTT
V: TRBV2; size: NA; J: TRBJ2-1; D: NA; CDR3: CASEGYNEQFF; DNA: TGTGCCAGCGAGGGATACAATGAGCAGTTCTTC
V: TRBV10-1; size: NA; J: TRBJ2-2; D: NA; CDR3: CASSGAQFPRTGELFF; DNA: TGCGCCAGCAGTGGGGCCCAGTTCCCGAGAACCGGGGAGCTGTTTTTT
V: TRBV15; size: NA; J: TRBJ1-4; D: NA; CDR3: CATSRAIEPELFF; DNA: TGTGCCACCAGCAGAGCCATAGAGCCAGAACTGTTTTTT
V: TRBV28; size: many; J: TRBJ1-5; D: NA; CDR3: CASALSSNQPQHF; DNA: TGTGCCAGCGCGTTGAGTAGCAATCAGCCCCAGCATTTT
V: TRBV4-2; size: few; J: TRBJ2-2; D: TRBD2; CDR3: CASSQESLAGYGELFF; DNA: TGTGCCAGCAGCCAAGAATCCCTAGCGGGTTACGGGGAGCTGTTTTTT
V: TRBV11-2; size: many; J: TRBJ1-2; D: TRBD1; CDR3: CASSDNRGVYGYTF; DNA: TGTGCCAGCAGCGATAACAGGGGTGTATATGGCTACACCTTC
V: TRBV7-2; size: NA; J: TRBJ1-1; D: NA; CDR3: CASSLDQFRSEAFF; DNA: TGTGCCAGCAGCTTAGATCAGTTCAGATCTGAAGCTTTCTTT
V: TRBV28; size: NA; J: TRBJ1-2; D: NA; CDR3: CASSLIKAARGDGYTF; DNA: TGTGCCAGCAGTTTAATAAAGGCTGCCAGGGGAGATGGCTACACCTTC
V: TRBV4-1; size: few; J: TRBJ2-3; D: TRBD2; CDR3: CASSHIGRESGTDTQYF; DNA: TGCGCCAGCAGCCATATCGGGCGGGAGAGCGGCACAGATACGCAGTATTTT
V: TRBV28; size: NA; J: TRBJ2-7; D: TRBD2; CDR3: CASTSNPGLAAYEQYF; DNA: TGTGCCAGCACCTCAAATCCGGGACTAGCGGCCTACGAGCAGTACTTC
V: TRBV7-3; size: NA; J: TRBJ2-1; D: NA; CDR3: CASSSGDNEQFF; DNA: TGTGCCAGCAGCTCCGGGGACAATGAGCAGTTCTTC
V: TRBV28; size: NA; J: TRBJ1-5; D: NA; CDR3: CASSLARLSNQPQHF; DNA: TGTGCCAGCAGTTTAGCCAGGCTTAGCAATCAGCCCCAGCATTTT
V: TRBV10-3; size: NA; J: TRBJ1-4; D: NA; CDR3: CAIRRGFNEKLFF; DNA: TGTGCCATCAGGAGAGGGTTTAATGAAAAACTGTTTTTT
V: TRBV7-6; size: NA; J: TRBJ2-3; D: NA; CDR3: CASSLSGRTDTQYF; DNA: TGTGCCAGCAGCTTATCCGGGAGAACAGATACGCAGTATTTT
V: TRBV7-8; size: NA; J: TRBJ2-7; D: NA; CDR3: CASSLSYEQYF; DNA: TGTGCCAGCAGCTTATCCTACGAGCAGTACTTC
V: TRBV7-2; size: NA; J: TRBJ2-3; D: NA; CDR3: CASSLATAGFTDTQYF; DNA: TGTGCCAGCAGCTTAGCTACCGCGGGATTCACAGATACGCAGTATTTT
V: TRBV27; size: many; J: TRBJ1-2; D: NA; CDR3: CASSLVASTQLTNTDGYTF; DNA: TGTGCCAGCAGTTTAGTCGCCTCGACCCAATTAACAAATACGGATGGCTACACCTTC